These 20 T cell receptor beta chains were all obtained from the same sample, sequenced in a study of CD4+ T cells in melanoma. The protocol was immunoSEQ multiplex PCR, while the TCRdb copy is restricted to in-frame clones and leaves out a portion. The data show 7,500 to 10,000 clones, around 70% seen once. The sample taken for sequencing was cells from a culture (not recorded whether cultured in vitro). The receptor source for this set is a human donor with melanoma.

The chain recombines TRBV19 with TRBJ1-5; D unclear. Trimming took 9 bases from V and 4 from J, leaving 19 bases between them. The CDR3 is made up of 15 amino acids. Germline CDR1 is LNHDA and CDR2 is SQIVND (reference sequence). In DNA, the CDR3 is TGTGCCAGCGTGAAGGACGGATTATCAAATCAGCCCCAGCATTTT. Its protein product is CASVKDGLSNQPQHF.

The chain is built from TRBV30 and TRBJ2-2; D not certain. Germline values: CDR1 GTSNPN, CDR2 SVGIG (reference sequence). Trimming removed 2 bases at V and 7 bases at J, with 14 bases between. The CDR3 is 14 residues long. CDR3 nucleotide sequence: TGTGCCTGGAGTTTGGGAATCCTGGACGGGGAGCTGTTTTTT. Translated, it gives CAWSLGILDGELFF. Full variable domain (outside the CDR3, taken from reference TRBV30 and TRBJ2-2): SQTIHQWPATLVQPVGSPLSLECTVEGTSNPNLYWYRQAAGRGLQLLFYSVGIGQISSEVPQNLSASRPQDRQFILSSKKLLLSDSGFYLCAWSLGILDGELFFGEGSRLTVL.

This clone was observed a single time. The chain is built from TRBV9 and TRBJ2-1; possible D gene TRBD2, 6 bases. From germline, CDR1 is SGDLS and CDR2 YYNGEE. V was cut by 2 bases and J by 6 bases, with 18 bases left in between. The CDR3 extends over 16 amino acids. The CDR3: CASSVIPGLAANEQFF. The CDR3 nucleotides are TGTGCCAGCAGCGTCATTCCGGGACTGGCCGCCAATGAGCAGTTCTTC.

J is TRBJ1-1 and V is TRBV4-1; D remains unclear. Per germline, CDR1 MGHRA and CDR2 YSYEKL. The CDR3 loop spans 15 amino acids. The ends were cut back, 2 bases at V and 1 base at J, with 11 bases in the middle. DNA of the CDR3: TGCGCCAGCAGCCAAAAGTCCTCAGGGAACACTGAAGCTTTCTTT. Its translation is CASSQKSSGNTEAFF.

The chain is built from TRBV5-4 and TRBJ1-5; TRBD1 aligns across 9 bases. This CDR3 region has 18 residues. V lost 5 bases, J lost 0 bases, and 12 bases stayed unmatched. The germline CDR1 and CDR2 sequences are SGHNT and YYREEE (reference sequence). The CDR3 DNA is TGTGCCAGCAGGAGGGCGGGGACAGGGAGAATTAGCAATCAGCCCCAGCATTTT. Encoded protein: CASRRAGTGRISNQPQHF. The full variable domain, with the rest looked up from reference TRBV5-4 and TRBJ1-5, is ETGVTQSPTHLIKTRGQQVTLRCSSQSGHNTVSWYQQALGQGPQFIFQYYREEENGRGNFPPRFSGLQFPNYSSELNVNALELDDSALYLCASRRAGTGRISNQPQHFGDGTRLSIL.

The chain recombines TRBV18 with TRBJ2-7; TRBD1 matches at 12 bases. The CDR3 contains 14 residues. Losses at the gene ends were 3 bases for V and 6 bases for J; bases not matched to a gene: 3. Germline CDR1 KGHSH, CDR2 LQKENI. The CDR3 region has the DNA TGTGCCAGCTCACCGGGACAGGGGGCCGGCGAGCAGTACTTC. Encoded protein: CASSPGQGAGEQYF. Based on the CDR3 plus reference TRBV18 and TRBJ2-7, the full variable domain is NAGVMQNPRHLVRRRGQEARLRCSPMKGHSHVYWYRQLPEEGLKFMVYLQKENIIDESGMPKERFSAEFPKEGPSILRIQQVVRGDSAAYFCASSPGQGAGEQYFGPGTRLTVT.

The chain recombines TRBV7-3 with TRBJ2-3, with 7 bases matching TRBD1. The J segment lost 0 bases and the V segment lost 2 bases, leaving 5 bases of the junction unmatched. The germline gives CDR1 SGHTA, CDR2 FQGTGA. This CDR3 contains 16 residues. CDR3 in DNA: TGTGCCAGCAGCTTACGAGACAGGGTAAGCACAGATACGCAGTATTTT. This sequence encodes CASSLRDRVSTDTQYF. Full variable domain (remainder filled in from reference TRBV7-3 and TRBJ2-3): GAGVSQTPSNKVTEKGKYVELRCDPISGHTALYWYRQSLGQGPEFLIYFQGTGAADDSGLPNDRFFAVRPEGSVSTLKIQRTERGDSAVYLCASSLRDRVSTDTQYFGPGTRLTVL.

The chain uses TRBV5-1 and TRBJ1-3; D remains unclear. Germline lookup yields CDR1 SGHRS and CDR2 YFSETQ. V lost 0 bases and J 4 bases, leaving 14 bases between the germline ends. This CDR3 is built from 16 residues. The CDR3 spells CASSLGPTGMGNTIYF. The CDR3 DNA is TGCGCCAGCAGCTTGGGCCCCACGGGGATGGGAAACACCATATATTTT.

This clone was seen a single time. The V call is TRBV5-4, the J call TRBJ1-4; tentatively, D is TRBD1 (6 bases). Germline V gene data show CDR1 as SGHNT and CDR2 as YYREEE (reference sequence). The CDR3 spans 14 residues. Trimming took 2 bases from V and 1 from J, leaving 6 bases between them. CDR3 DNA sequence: TGTGCCAGCAGCTTAGGGGGAACTAATGAAAAACTGTTTTTT. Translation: CASSLGGTNEKLFF.

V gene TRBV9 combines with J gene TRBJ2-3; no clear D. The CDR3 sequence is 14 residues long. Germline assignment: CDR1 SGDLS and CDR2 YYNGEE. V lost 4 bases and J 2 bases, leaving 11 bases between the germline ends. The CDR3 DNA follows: TGTGCCAGCAGCCCCCTAGTGTCCACAGATACGCAGTATTTT. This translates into CASSPLVSTDTQYF.

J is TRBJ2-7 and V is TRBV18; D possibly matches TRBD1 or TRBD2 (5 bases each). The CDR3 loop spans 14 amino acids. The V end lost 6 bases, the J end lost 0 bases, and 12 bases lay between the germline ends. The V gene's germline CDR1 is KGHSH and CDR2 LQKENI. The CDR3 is CASSPGRTSYEQYF. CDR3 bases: TGTGCCAGCTCCCCGGGACGGACCTCCTACGAGCAGTACTTC. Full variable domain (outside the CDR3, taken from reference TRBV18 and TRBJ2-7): NAGVMQNPRHLVRRRGQEARLRCSPMKGHSHVYWYRQLPEEGLKFMVYLQKENIIDESGMPKERFSAEFPKEGPSILRIQQVVRGDSAAYFCASSPGRTSYEQYFGPGTRLTVT.

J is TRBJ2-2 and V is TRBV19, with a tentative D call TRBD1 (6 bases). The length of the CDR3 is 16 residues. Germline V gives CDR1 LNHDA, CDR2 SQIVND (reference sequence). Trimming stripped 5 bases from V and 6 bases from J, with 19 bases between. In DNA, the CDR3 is TGTGCCAGTAGTCGACCAACCGACAGGCGGGCCGGGGAGCTGTTTTTT. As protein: CASSRPTDRRAGELFF.

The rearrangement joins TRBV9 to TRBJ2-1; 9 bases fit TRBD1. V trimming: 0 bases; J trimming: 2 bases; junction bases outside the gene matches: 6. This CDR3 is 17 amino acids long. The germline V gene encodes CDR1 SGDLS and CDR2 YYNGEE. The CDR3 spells CASSVGRGQGAYNEQFF. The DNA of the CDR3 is TGTGCCAGCAGCGTAGGGAGGGGACAGGGCGCCTACAATGAGCAGTTCTTC.

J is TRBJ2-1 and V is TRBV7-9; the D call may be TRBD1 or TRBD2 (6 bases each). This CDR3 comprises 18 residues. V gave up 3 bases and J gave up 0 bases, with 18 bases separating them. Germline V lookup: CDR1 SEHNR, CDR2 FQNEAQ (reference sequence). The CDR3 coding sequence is TGTGCCAGCAGCTTTCGGATCTTGGGGGGCAGCTCCTACAATGAGCAGTTCTTC. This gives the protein CASSFRILGGSSYNEQFF.

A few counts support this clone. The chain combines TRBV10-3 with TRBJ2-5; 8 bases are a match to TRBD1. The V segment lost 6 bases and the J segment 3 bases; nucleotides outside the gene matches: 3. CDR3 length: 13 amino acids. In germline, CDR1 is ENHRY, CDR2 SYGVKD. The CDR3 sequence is CAIRPTGEETQYF. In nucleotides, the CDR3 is TGTGCCATCAGGCCGACAGGGGAAGAGACCCAGTACTTC.

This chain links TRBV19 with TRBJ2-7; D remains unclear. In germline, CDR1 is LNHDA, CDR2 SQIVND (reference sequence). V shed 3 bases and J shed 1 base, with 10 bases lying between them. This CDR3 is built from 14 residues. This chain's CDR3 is CASSISVLSYEQYF. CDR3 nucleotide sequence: TGTGCCAGTAGTATCTCAGTGCTTTCCTACGAGCAGTACTTC.

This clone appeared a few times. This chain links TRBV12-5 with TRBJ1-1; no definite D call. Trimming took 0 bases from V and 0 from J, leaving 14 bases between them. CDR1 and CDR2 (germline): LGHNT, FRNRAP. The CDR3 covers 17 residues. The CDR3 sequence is CASGLVPLAAMNTEAFF. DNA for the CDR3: TGTGCTAGTGGTTTGGTACCCCTCGCAGCCATGAACACTGAAGCTTTCTTT.

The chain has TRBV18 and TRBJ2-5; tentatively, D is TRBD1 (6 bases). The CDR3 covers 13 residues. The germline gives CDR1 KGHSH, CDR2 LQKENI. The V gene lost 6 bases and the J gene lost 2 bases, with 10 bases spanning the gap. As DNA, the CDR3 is TGTGCCAGCTCTCAGGGGAGACAAGAGACCCAGTACTTC. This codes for CASSQGRQETQYF.

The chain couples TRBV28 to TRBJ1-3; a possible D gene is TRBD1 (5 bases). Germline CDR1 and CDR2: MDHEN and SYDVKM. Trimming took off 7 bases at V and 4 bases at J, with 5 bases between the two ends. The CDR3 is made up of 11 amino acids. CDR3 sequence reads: CASKGGNTIYF. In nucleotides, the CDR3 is TGTGCCAGCAAGGGGGGAAACACCATATATTTT.

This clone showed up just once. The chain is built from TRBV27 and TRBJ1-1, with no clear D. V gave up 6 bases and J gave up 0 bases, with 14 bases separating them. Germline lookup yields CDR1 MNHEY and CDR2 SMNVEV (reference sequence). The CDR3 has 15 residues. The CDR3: CASRRTVGMNTEAFF. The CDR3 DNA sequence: TGTGCCAGCAGACGAACAGTCGGCATGAACACTGAAGCTTTCTTT.